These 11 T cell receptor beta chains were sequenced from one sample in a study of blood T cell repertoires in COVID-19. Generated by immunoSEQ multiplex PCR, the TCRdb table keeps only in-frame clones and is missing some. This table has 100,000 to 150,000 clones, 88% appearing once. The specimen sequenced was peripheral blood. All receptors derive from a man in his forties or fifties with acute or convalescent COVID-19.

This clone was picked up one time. The CDR3 nucleotides are TGTGCCAGCAGTCCAGGAGGGCCCCGCCGGGGCACTGAAGCTTTCTTT. Protein product: CASSPGGPRRGTEAFF. V and J are TRBV27 and TRBJ1-1, with unresolved D. There are 16 residues in the CDR3. V lost 5 bases to trimming and J lost 4 bases, with 20 bases between them. CDR1 and CDR2 from the germline V gene are MNHEY and SMNVEV (reference sequence).

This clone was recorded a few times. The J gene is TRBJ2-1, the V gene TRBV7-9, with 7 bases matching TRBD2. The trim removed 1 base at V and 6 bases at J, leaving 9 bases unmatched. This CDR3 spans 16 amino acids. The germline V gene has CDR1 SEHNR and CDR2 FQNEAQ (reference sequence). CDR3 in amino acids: CASSLGAGSLPNEQFF. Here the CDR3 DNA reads TGTGCCAGCAGCTTAGGAGCGGGATCACTCCCCAATGAGCAGTTCTTC.

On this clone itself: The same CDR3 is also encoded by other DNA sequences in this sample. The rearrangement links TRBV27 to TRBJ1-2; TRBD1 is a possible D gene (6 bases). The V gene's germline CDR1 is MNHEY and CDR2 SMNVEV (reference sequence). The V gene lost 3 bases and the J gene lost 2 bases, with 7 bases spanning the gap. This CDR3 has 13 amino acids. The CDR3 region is CASSFRGNYGYTF. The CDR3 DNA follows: TGTGCCAGCAGTTTCAGGGGCAACTATGGCTACACCTTC.

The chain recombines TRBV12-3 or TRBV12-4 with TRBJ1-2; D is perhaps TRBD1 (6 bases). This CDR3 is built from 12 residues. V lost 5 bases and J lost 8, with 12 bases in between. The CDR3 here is CASSTGKGGYTF. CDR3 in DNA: TGTGCCAGCAGTACAGGGAAAGGAGGCTACACCTTC.

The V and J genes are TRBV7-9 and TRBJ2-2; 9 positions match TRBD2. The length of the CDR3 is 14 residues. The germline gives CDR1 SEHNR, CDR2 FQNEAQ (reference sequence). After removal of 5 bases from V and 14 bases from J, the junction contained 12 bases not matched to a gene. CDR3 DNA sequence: TGTGCCAGCAGCGACCCTCGGGCTAGCGGGATTCTGTTTTTT. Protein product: CASSDPRASGILFF.

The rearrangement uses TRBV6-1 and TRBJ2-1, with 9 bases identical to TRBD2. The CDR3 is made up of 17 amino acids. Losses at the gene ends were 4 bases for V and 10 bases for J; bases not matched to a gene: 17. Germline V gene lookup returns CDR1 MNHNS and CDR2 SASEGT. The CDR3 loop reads CASSVRVGGRAMGEQFF. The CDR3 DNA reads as TGTGCCAGCAGTGTGAGGGTCGGCGGGAGGGCCATGGGGGAGCAGTTCTTC.

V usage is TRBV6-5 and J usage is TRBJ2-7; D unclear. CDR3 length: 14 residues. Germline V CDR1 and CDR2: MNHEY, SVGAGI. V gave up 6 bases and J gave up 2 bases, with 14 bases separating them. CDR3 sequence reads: CASRNQASTYEQYF. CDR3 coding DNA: TGTGCCAGCAGGAACCAGGCCTCCACCTACGAGCAGTACTTC.

The CDR3 sequence is CASSPDSVLGNEQFF. Here the CDR3 DNA reads TGTGCCAGCAGCCCCGACAGCGTCTTAGGGAATGAGCAGTTCTTC. The chain combines TRBV7-2 with TRBJ2-1, with D perhaps TRBD1 (5 bases). The CDR3 is made up of 15 amino acids. CDR1 SGHTA and CDR2 FQGNSA come from the germline V gene. V lost 5 bases and J 7 bases, leaving 18 bases between the germline ends.

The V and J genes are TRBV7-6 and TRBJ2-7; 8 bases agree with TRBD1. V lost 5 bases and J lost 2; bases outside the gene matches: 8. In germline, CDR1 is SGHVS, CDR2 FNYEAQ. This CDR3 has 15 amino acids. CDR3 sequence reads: CASSPHPGGPYEQYF. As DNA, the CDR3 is TGTGCCAGCAGCCCCCACCCAGGGGGCCCCTACGAGCAGTACTTC.

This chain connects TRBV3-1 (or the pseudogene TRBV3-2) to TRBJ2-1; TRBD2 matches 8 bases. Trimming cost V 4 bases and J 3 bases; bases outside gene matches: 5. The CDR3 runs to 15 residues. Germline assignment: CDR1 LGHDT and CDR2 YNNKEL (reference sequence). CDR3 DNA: TGTGCCAGCAGCCCTTTAGCGGGATACTACAATGAGCAGTTCTTC. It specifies CASSPLAGYYNEQFF.

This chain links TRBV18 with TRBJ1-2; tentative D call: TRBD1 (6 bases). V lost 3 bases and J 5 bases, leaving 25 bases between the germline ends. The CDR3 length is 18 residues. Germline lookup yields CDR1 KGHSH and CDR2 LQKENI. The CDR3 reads CASSPRPPSDSSRYGYTF. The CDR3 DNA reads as TGTGCCAGCTCACCCCGACCACCATCGGACAGCTCTCGTTATGGCTACACCTTC. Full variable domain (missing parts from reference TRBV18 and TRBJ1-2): NAGVMQNPRHLVRRRGQEARLRCSPMKGHSHVYWYRQLPEEGLKFMVYLQKENIIDESGMPKERFSAEFPKEGPSILRIQQVVRGDSAAYFCASSPRPPSDSSRYGYTFGSGTRLTVV.